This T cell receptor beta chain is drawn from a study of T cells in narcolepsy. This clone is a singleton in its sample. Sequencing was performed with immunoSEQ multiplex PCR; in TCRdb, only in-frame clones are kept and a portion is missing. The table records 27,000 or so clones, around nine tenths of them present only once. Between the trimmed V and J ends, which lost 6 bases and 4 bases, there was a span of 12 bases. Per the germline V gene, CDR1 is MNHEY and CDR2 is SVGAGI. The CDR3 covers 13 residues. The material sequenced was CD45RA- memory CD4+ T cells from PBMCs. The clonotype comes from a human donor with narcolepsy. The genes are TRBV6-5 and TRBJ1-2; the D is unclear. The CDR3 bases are TGTGCCAGCAGGCCAGAGAACGGCTATGGCTACACCTTC. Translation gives CASRPENGYGYTF.